This TCR beta chain was sequenced in a study of cytomegalovirus exposure and HLA in healthy donors. Study observations and caveats: Most CMV-associated TCR beta chains were later found to appear HLA-restricted. The investigators catalogued about 170 TCR beta chains as cytomegalovirus-associated.

The study ran its PCR with 60 Vbeta and 13 Jbeta primers. The data were produced by immunoSEQ multiplex PCR, yet TCRdb's version contains in-frame clones alone and is incomplete. This table has roughly 160,000 clones, roughly 73% appearing once. Worth noting for this clone: Its antigen is still unknown.

Germline CDR1 SGHNT, CDR2 YYREEE (reference sequence). The CDR3 sequence is 17 residues long. The V end lost 4 bases, the J end lost 2 bases, and 20 bases lay between the germline ends. This clonotype was sampled from a woman aged 40 to 49 in good health and CMV-seropositive. Sequencing input: PBMCs. The chain links TRBV5-4 to TRBJ2-3, with a weak D call TRBD1 (5 bases). The DNA of the CDR3 is TGTGCCAGCAGCCCGGAGATGGTGGGGCTTGTCACAGATACGCAGTATTTT. Its protein product is CASSPEMVGLVTDTQYF.